The sample holds one count of the clone carrying this T cell receptor (beta chain). The CDR3 loop spans 18 amino acids. Per the germline V gene, CDR1 is ENHRY and CDR2 is SYGVKD. The V and J ends lost 4 bases and 0 bases, in that order; junction bases with no gene match: 9. The data derive from a study of CD8+CD57+ T cells in acquired aplastic anemia. Genomic DNA served as template for TCR beta VDJ and CDR3 profiling. MiXCR was run by TCRdb on the reads, yielding one entry per CDR3 protein. The sample consists of approximately 270,000 distinct CDR3 sequences, around three fifths of them appearing once.

Sequencing input: sorted CD4+, CD8+, or CD8+CD57+ T cells (not recorded which) from PBMCs. The receptor comes from a human donor with severe aplastic anemia or a healthy control (not recorded which). V usage is TRBV10-3 and J usage is TRBJ2-2, with TRBD2 identical over 9 bases. For the CDR3, the DNA is TGTGCCATCAGTGGGCCGGGTAGCGGGGGTTCGAACACCGGGGAGCTGTTTTTT. Amino acids: CAISGPGSGGSNTGELFF.